This TCR beta chain was observed in a study of cytomegalovirus exposure and HLA in healthy donors (dated by TCRdb to 2016 to 2017). With respect to the entire study: In an earlier analysis of around 540 of the donors, approximately 260 Gb of sequence data and roughly 100 million unique TCR beta sequences from roughly 180 million T cells were reported. The study aimed to test whether signatures of past pathogen exposure could be identified by cataloging public T cell receptors. Class I and class II HLA loci were covered by the typing at four-digit resolution. Every repertoire in the discovery cohort had been generated on one and the same sequencing platform. Donor age, sex, ethnicity and CMV serostatus were collected together with the repertoire data. A later genetic analysis took genome-wide SNP genotypes for 398 of the 666 donors and used that subset as a discovery cohort. About 300 gigabases of sequencing data and around 87 million unique TCR sequences were included in an early release covering 500 to 750 HLA-typed donors. The number of typed donors differed by locus: about 620-640 for A, B, C, DRB1 and DQB1; 522 for DQA1; 606 for DPA1; and some 430 for DPB1. The later analysis used no new phenotypic data to find candidate immune exposures, relying instead on TCR beta sequences and their occurrence across donors. Using immunosequencing, the study profiled T cell repertoires from about 610 subjects and related those repertoires to cytomegalovirus serostatus. Several DR-DQ haplotypes were handled as single units for association and clustering because linkage in the cohort was strong. Among around 400 genotyped donors of the cohort, an average of approximately 220,000 unique TCR beta nucleotide sequences was sequenced per donor, of which 15% to 20% were non-productive. In addition to the first cohort of hundreds of subjects, a separate validation cohort of 120 different subjects was used. An earlier analysis of 587 of the donors used high-throughput TCR beta sequencing to judge whether each TCR beta V gene segment behaved as functional or pseudogenic. Of the 300 to 450 genotyped donors, more than 75% were placed in the genetic ancestry cluster associated with self-reported Caucasian donors. To predict cytomegalovirus infection status, the study combined high-throughput TCR immunosequencing, statistical association of individual TCRs with disease status, and machine learning. To study patterns of TCR occurrence, a later analysis re-analyzed previously published TCR beta repertoires from under 750 donors and added high-resolution HLA genotyping.

On the study overall, not on this receptor specifically: CMV serostatus was the only immune exposure information available for the cohort. Presence/absence analyses assumed roughly uniform sequencing depth across donors, an assumption that may not hold. A later analysis found that TCR association rates varied across HLA loci, with DRB1 alleles showing the most associated TCRs and HLA-C alleles the fewest. A further reported finding was that TCR beta sequences accurately predicted the HLA-A and HLA-B alleles for most subjects in the first cohort. Because some donors lacked HLA typing at each locus, the association tests relied only on the typed subset. According to a later genetic analysis, donors in an Asian-associated ancestry cluster had fewer N-insertions in productive TCRs than the roughly 700-donor mean. In a later analysis, HLA-associated TCR beta chains showed more clonal expansion and lower generation probabilities than non-associated chains that were equally common. Roughly 17 rarely observed V segments, including chromosome 9 orphons, were excluded from the earlier analysis of several hundred of the donors because counts were too low. Because the 87-base-pair reads could not distinguish some IMGT-functional V segments, including TRBV6-2 and TRBV6-3, those segments were excluded. Three of the identified cytomegalovirus-associated TCR beta chains were confirmed in vitro to be specific for cytomegalovirus antigens. A cluster of highly shared sequence variants was judged likely to represent a technical artifact of the sequencing pipeline. Only TCR beta chains were sequenced in this cohort, and the absence of alpha or paired-chain data limited detectable features. In a later analysis, some 17,000 TCR beta sequences were associated with specific HLA alleles at a false discovery rate of 0.05. Broadly in line with IMGT annotations, most TCR beta V segments showed up in productive rearrangements about 87% or about 30% of the time in an earlier analysis of some 590 of the donors. Strong co-occurrence of HLA alleles, especially DR and DQ, made assigning TCR associations to individual alleles difficult. Linkage disequilibrium might explain the correlated functional status among segregating V segments, but an unknown experimental factor could not be ruled out. A total of 164 TCR beta chains were listed by the study as associated with cytomegalovirus. In both the original and validation cohorts, the classifier was reported to diagnose cytomegalovirus status with high specificity and sensitivity. Several of the top co-occurrence clusters appeared to be linked to parvovirus B19, influenza, CMV and Epstein-Barr virus, according to a later analysis. In a later genetic analysis, a missense DCLRE1C variant was associated with V-gene and J-gene trimming of TCR beta chains, and the association was replicated in an independent cohort. Most TCR sequences were observed very rarely across donors, whereas some public TCRs were present in many individuals. According to the authors, the approach could potentially be generalized to other disease states and immunological phenotypes. Most CMV-associated TCR beta chains appeared to be HLA-restricted in a later analysis, and the HLA associations seemed to be driven largely by CMV exposure.

Receptor amplification or capture employed the immunoSEQ multiplex PCR assay. A mixture of 60 forward primers for TCR Vbeta segments and 13 reverse primers for TCR Jbeta segments was used in the multiplex PCR. The CDR3 region of rearranged TCR beta genes was amplified from genomic DNA by a multiplex PCR assay. The Illumina HiSeq System was used to sequence the amplified TCR beta libraries as 87-base-pair reads. As for how the authors treated the data: Across the 500 to 700 repertoires, a later analysis counted 78 million or so unique TCR beta chains, around 11 million of which were shared by at least two donors. To remove PCR and sequencing errors, raw reads were error-corrected and collapsed into unique sequences using a nearest-neighbor algorithm that merged closely related sequences. CDR3 sequences were aligned to IMGT reference sequences to assign V, D and J gene segments. For a sequence to be retained, at least a six-nucleotide match to both a V gene segment and a J gene segment was required. A rearrangement was called productive if the CDR3 had no stop codons and remained in frame with V and J, and every other rearrangement was called non-productive. CDR3 was defined by IMGT convention, running from the second conserved V-encoded cysteine to the conserved J-encoded phenylalanine. In an earlier analysis of roughly 580 of the donors, sequences lacking an unambiguous match to a single V gene segment were excluded. In an earlier analysis of about 590 of the donors, a V segment was called functional when productive rearrangements were above 56.7%, and segregating when the standard deviation between donors exceeded 5%. A statistical classification framework was developed to diagnose cytomegalovirus status using the catalog of TCR beta chain sequences. A later analysis assigned V and J genes by comparing TCR nucleotide sequences with IMGT/GENE-DB human TR gene sequences. In a later analysis, CDR3 sequences and most-parsimonious VDJ recombination scenarios were assigned using the TCRdist pipeline. In a later analysis, each TCR beta chain was defined by its CDR3 amino acid sequence together with its V-gene family, and reads without a unique V-gene family were excluded. In a later analysis, 450 to 600 highly shared, low-generation-probability nucleotide sequences were removed to address suspected cross-contamination and a sequencing artifact. A later analysis calculated a clonal expansion index for each public chain from normalized within-repertoire ranks of inferred template counts. In a later analysis, generation probabilities were computed using a VDJ recombination model fitted to out-of-frame rearrangements, and the results were checked against IGoR. A later analysis scored TCR-TCR, TCR-HLA and TCR-CMV co-occurrence with hypergeometric tests, applying a repertoire-size bias correction to TCR pairs. To estimate false discovery rates, a later analysis permuted the HLA or CMV assignments 20 times. A later analysis grouped co-occurring TCRs with DBSCAN, adding TCRdist sequence similarity when clustering within HLA-allele-positive subsets. Repertoires with fewer than 30,000 or more than 120,000 public chains, plus five repertoires with anomalous nucleotide sharing, were excluded from co-occurrence clustering. TCRdb holds this immuneACCESS table with in-frame rearrangements only. Some clones are missing; in checked studies, unresolved V genes explain under half, and the rest has no known cause. V, J and clone size were drawn from that table, and D and trimming were deduced from the DNA. This sample comprises about 120,000 clones, about 80% of them detected only once. The top ten hold just over 1% of the sample.

This clone has just one count. It lacks a known antigen. Base-call qualities are not available, and no considerably larger clone is one nucleotide away. From the cysteine up to the phenylalanine, the CDR3 has a length of 16 residues. Only CDR3 DNA remains: 48 bases, in frame from the first base. Via the germline V gene, CDR1 is SNHLY and CDR2 FYNNEI. At the junction V is shortened by 1 base and J by 6 bases, with 18 bases in between. The cohort comprised some 700 healthy bone marrow donors. All cohort members were sampled while nominally healthy, although unrecorded immune exposures were likely present. CMV serostatus was positive for 289 and negative for about half of the roughly 700 cohort members, and was not recorded for this donor. Each donor provided a peripheral blood sample, and peripheral blood mononuclear cells were used for TCR beta sequencing. The Qiagen DNeasy Blood Extraction Kit was used to extract genomic DNA from the blood cell samples.

Sequencing used PBMCs. This clonotype was obtained from a human donor in good health. This chain joins TRBV2 to TRBJ1-1; a weak D assignment points to TRBD1 (6 bases agree). Here is the DNA: TGTGCCAGCAGTGAAGAGGGACAACTGAGGGTCTCTGAAGCTTTCTTT. The translation is CASSEEGQLRVSEAFF.